Below, one T cell receptor beta chain is given with its context. The table lists this clone with a count of one. Its cognate antigen has yet to be identified. No base qualities exist here, and no much larger clone lies one base off it. Taken with the paper, the label for treatment or condition translates to: around 19 received Ad26.COV2.S at low or high dose, single or two shots; 5 received placebo; per-sample allocation not given. For vaccine and placebo recipients, the sequenced repertoires came from samples collected on day 63 after the first injection. In Cohort 1b, more than 20 adults aged 18-55 years were enrolled at a single site in Boston, USA, between 29 July and 7 August 2020. Ad26.COV2.S was a replication-incompetent adenovirus type 26 vector expressing a prefusion-stabilized SARS-CoV-2 spike protein from the original Wuhan strain. V is pared back by 4 bases and J by 6 bases, with 6 bases lying between the germline termini. CDR1 and CDR2 are read off the germline V gene (reference sequence) as LNHDA and SQIVND. CDR3 length: 12 amino acids, cysteine to phenylalanine. The CDR3 DNA has 36 bases and is translated from base 1.

This sample is part of a study of Ad26.COV2.S vaccination and SARS-CoV-2 variants (dated by TCRdb to the early 2020s). Background for the entire study: Vaccine-arm donors came from COV1001, a multicentre, randomized, double-blind, placebo-controlled phase I-IIa trial of Ad26.COV2.S in healthy adults. Ad26.COV2.S was administered intramuscularly at 5 x 10^10 or 1 x 10^11 viral particles, either as a single shot or as two shots given 56 days apart. TCRbeta repertoire sequencing served as the tool for gauging how specific and how broad the SARS-CoV-2-reactive T cell receptors were following Ad26.COV2.S vaccination. The TCR-sequenced set comprised about 32 samples: approximately 20 Ad26.COV2.S vaccine recipients, 5 placebo recipients and 8 SARS-CoV-2 convalescent individuals. Trial participants were randomized into five groups of five: low-dose or high-dose Ad26.COV2.S given once or twice, or placebo on both occasions. Throughout the experiments and outcome assessment, investigators stayed blinded to trial group allocation.

Study-wide conclusions, independent of this receptor: Ad26.COV2.S recipients had higher spike-specific TCR breadth than placebo recipients (P = 0.0014). The study lacked the statistical power to compare responses across vaccine doses or regimens. Substantial breadth of spike-specific CD8+ and CD4+ T cell responses was reported after vaccination. It was noted by the authors that total T cell responses may have been underestimated by the TCR breadth and depth analyses. Comparable non-spike TCR breadth was observed between vaccine and placebo recipients, consistent with only spike being contained in the vaccine.

TCRbeta CDR3 regions were sequenced with the immunoSEQ Assay. After extraction, genomic DNA underwent amplification by bias-controlled multiplex PCR, followed by high-throughput sequencing. The authors' pipeline ran thus. To quantify the absolute abundance of every unique TCRbeta CDR3 region, sequences were collapsed and filtered. Usable DNA was measured by amplifying reference genes present in all nucleated cells, and TCRbeta template counts were normalized to that usable DNA to estimate T cell fraction. Repertoire TCRs were annotated as SARS-CoV-2-specific when V gene, CDR3 amino acid sequence and J gene were exactly matched to a known reactive TCR set. The reference SARS-CoV-2 TCR set came from MIRA and was filtered for enrichment in COVID-19-positive ImmuneCODE repertoires, removing public or cross-reactive TCRs. Using the MIRA antigens, annotated TCRs were further analysed by specific ORF or by position within an ORF. Depth was the summed frequency of annotated unique rearrangements, while breadth was defined as annotated unique rearrangements over total unique productive rearrangements. Two-sided Wilcoxon rank-sum tests were applied when comparing TCR breadth between groups. TCRdb holds this immuneACCESS table with in-frame rearrangements only. Some clones are missing; in checked studies, unresolved V genes explain under half, and the rest has no known cause. V and J calls and clone size are copied from that table; D and trimming were computed from the DNA. The sample table holds a few hundred thousand clones, of which 89% were seen once. The top ten hold approximately 1.9% of the sample.

The chain is assembled from TRBV19 and TRBJ2-2, with TRBD2 tentatively as D gene (6 bases match). This clonotype was sampled from a person aged 18-60 years who received the Ad26.COV2.S COVID-19 vaccine or a placebo. This sample comprised peripheral blood, obtained in a trial of Ad26.COV2.S vaccine versus placebo. The encoded CDR3 is CASSRGAGELFF. The DNA sequence is as follows: TGTGCCAGTAGTAGGGGGGCCGGGGAGCTGTTTTTT.